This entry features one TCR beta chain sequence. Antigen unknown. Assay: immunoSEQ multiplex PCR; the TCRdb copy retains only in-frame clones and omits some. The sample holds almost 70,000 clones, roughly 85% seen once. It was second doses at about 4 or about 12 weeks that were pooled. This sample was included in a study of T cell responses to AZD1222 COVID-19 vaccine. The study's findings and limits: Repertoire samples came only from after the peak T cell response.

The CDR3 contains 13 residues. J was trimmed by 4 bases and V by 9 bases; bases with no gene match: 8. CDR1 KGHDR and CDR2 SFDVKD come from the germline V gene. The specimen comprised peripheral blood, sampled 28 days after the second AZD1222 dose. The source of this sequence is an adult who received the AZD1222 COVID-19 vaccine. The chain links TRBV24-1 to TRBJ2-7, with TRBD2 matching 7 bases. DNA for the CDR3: TGTGCCACCTACTCGGGGGGACGGTACGAGCAGTACTTC. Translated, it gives CATYSGGRYEQYF.